This is a list of T cell receptor beta chains from one sample in a study of cytotoxic CD8 clonotypes in ibrutinib-treated CLL. Sequenced by immunoSEQ multiplex PCR; TCRdb stores in-frame clones only, minus some. The sample includes 50,000 to 70,000 clones, 50% to 70% of them seen just once. The sample was PBMCs, taken at disease progression, from a patient treated with ibrutinib. The source of these receptors is a human donor with chronic lymphocytic leukemia. Both conserved end residues are part of each CDR3. The D gene is left open where the match is weak. Some rows mark clone size as missing; the rest say once, few, many or name a class of expanded clone.

abundance	v_gene	d_gene	j_gene	CDR3aa	CDR3nt
.	TRBV28	.	TRBJ2-5	CASSFLGGARETQYF	TGTGCCAGCAGTTTCCTTGGGGGGGCCCGGGAGACCCAGTACTTC
.	TRBV27	TRBD1	TRBJ2-7	CASTGTALEQYF	TGTGCCAGTACCGGGACAGCCCTCGAGCAGTACTTC
.	TRBV19	TRBD1	TRBJ2-3	CASSAQQGMSTDTQYF	TGTGCCAGTAGTGCCCAACAGGGGATGAGCACAGATACGCAGTATTTT
few	TRBV5-6	TRBD1	TRBJ1-2	CASARQGALLYGYTF	TGTGCCAGCGCCCGCCAGGGGGCCTTACTCTATGGCTACACCTTC
.	TRBV12-5	.	TRBJ1-1	CASLMYSEAFF	TGTGCTAGTTTAATGTACAGTGAAGCTTTCTTT
few	TRBV4-1	.	TRBJ1-6	CASSLRPGYSPLHF	TGCGCCAGCAGCCTTCGGCCAGGGTATTCACCCCTCCACTTT
few	TRBV30	.	TRBJ1-2	CAWSVQLGNGDGYTF	TGTGCCTGGAGTGTACAACTAGGGAACGGAGATGGCTACACCTTC
.	TRBV5-8	TRBD1	TRBJ1-6	CASGTGYSPLHF	TGTGCCAGTGGGACAGGGTATTCACCCCTCCACTTT
.	TRBV11-3	.	TRBJ2-6	CASSPLRSGANVLTF	TGTGCCAGCAGCCCACTACGCTCTGGGGCCAACGTCCTGACTTTC
.	TRBV28	.	TRBJ1-5	CASSIYQPQHF	TGTGCCAGCAGCATATATCAGCCCCAGCATTTT
.	TRBV5-1	.	TRBJ1-5	CASSLDSLNQPQHF	TGCGCCAGCAGCTTGGACAGCCTTAATCAGCCCCAGCATTTT
few	TRBV11-2	TRBD1	TRBJ1-6	CASTGRDRLSPLHF	TGTGCCAGCACCGGCAGGGACAGGCTTTCACCCCTCCACTTT
many	TRBV6-6	.	TRBJ2-5	CASSPLRETQYF	TGTGCCAGCAGTCCCCTTCGGGAGACCCAGTACTTC
.	TRBV15	TRBD1	TRBJ1-1	CATSPKFDRDEAFF	TGTGCCACCAGTCCCAAGTTCGACAGGGATGAAGCTTTCTTT
.	TRBV28	.	TRBJ2-5	CASSLAGVGQETQYF	TGTGCCAGCAGTTTAGCAGGAGTGGGGCAAGAGACCCAGTACTTC
.	TRBV2	.	TRBJ2-7	CASSLLYEQYF	TGTGCCAGCAGTTTACTCTACGAGCAGTACTTC
.	TRBV2	.	TRBJ1-1	CASSAQGGDTEAFF	TGTGCCAGCAGCGCACAGGGTGGGGACACTGAAGCTTTCTTT